In its sample, the clone carrying this T cell receptor beta chain was seen many times. The antigen is not known. During its preparation, the TCRbeta library received unique molecular identifiers. TCRdb passed the PCR reads through MiXCR, listing each CDR3 protein once. The sample holds approximately 300,000 distinct CDR3 sequences; 10% are singletons and the top ten take 7.5%. The entry originates in a study of T-cell reconstitution after alpha-beta-depleted transplantation in children. Notes on the study in general: T cells produced anew were the main source of T-cell counts and diversity one year after transplant. At around two months after transplant, the alpha-beta T cells were reportedly derived from several hundred expanded clones that came from non-depleted graft cells.

The CDR3 has 16 residues. Germline-derived CDR1 and CDR2 are SEHNR and FQNEAQ (reference sequence). Deletions cut 5 bases from V and 0 bases from J, with 16 bases between. The sample in question was PBMCs, obtained before TCRalphabeta/CD19-depleted stem cell transplant. V gene TRBV7-9 combines with J gene TRBJ2-5, with D unclear. The TCR originated in a boy in the first two years of life with acute myeloid leukemia, due to receive a stem cell transplant. CDR3 in amino acids: CASSPAWGLDQETQYF. The CDR3 DNA reads as TGTGCCAGCAGCCCAGCGTGGGGATTGGACCAAGAGACCCAGTACTTC.